Listed below are T cell receptor beta chains from one sample, sequenced in a study of neoadjuvant nivolumab and ipilimumab in lung cancer. The repertoire was sequenced with immunoSEQ multiplex PCR; TCRdb's copy has only in-frame clones and lacks some. The sample lists 24,000 or so clones, around 80% occurring once. Specimen: peripheral blood, collected before neoadjuvant nivolumab, alone or with ipilimumab. These receptors originate from an adult with non-small cell lung cancer. The CDR3 runs from the conserved cysteine through the conserved F or W. The D gene is left open where the match is weak. Size is omitted from some rows. Given values are once, few, many or a class for expanded clones.

>few|TRBJ1-2|.|17|TRBV13
CASSYLRTPMGGYGYTF
TGTGCCAGCAGCTACCTACGGACGCCAATGGGGGGGTATGGCTACACCTTC
>once|TRBJ1-3|TRBD1|16|TRBV6-4
CASRAGQRYSGNTIYF
TGTGCCAGCAGGGCGGGACAGCGCTACTCTGGAAACACCATATATTTT
>.|TRBJ2-7|.|11|TRBV7-2
CASSPGQVPYF
TGTGCCAGCAGCCCGGGGCAGGTTCCGTACTTC
>.|TRBJ2-2|TRBD1|14|TRBV7-8
CASRRGPNTGELFF
TGTGCCAGTCGAAGGGGGCCAAACACCGGGGAGCTGTTTTTT
>.|TRBJ2-3|.|12|TRBV7-2
CASSPTRDTQYF
TGTGCCAGCAGCCCTACACGGGATACGCAGTATTTT
>.|TRBJ2-7|.|10|TRBV11-2
CASSFCEQYF
TGTGCCAGCAGCTTCTGCGAGCAGTACTTC
>.|TRBJ1-5|.|13|TRBV15
CATSRDTDQPQHF
TGTGCCACCAGTCGGGACACGGATCAGCCCCAGCATTTT
>.|TRBJ2-3|TRBD2|15|TRBV9
CASSVGLAGSDTQYF
TGTGCCAGCAGCGTAGGACTAGCGGGGTCAGATACGCAGTATTTT
>.|TRBJ2-5|.|16|TRBV5-1
CASSLGGGQSKETQYF
TGCGCCAGCAGCTTGGGAGGAGGCCAATCAAAGGAGACCCAGTACTTC
>.|TRBJ2-3|TRBD1|14|TRBV5-4
CASSRDRQGDTQYF
TGTGCCAGCAGCCGGGACAGGCAGGGAGATACGCAGTATTTT
>.|TRBJ1-1|TRBD1|15|TRBV5-1
CASSRKDRPNTEAFF
TGCGCCAGCAGCCGTAAGGACAGGCCGAACACTGAAGCTTTCTTT
>.|TRBJ2-5|.|14|TRBV6-1
CASSANQGKETQYF
TGTGCCAGCAGTGCAAACCAGGGAAAAGAGACCCAGTACTTC
>.|TRBJ1-3|TRBD1|16|TRBV5-5
CASSPQTGTKGNTIYF
TGTGCCAGCAGCCCTCAGACAGGGACGAAAGGAAACACCATATATTTT
>.|TRBJ2-1|TRBD2|18|TRBV11-2
CASSRLAGGRRTVNEQFF
TGTGCCAGCAGTCGACTAGCGGGGGGGCGACGTACGGTCAATGAGCAGTTCTTC
>few|TRBJ2-3|TRBD1|15|TRBV5-1
CASSLAGTGTDTQYF
TGCGCCAGCAGCTTGGCAGGGACAGGGACAGATACGCAGTATTTT
>.|TRBJ1-1|.|14|TRBV28
CASSFGGRGTEAFF
TGTGCCAGCAGTTTTGGAGGGAGAGGCACTGAAGCTTTCTTT
>.|TRBJ1-1|TRBD1|13|TRBV5-5
CASNPGNRQGSFF
TGTGCCAGCAACCCCGGGAATCGACAGGGGTCTTTCTTT
>.|TRBJ2-2|TRBD2|17|TRBV7-3
CASSFGRGGQNTGELFF
TGTGCCAGCAGCTTCGGACGGGGGGGCCAAAACACCGGGGAGCTGTTTTTT
>medium-sized|TRBJ1-6|.|14|TRBV2
CASSEAGSKTPLHF
TGTGCCAGCAGTGAAGCCGGGTCGAAGACACCCCTCCACTTT
>.|TRBJ1-3|.|11|TRBV7-8
CASSLLETIYF
TGTGCCAGCAGCCTCCTCGAAACCATATATTTT
>.|TRBJ2-6|TRBD2|15|TRBV2
CASRGGLSGANVLTF
TGTGCCAGCCGGGGGGGCCTCTCTGGGGCCAACGTCCTGACTTTC
>once|TRBJ2-1|.|12|TRBV19
CASKGDPDEQFF
TGTGCCAGTAAGGGAGATCCCGATGAGCAGTTCTTC
>.|TRBJ2-5|TRBD1|12|TRBV5-5
CASVLRGETQYF
TGTGCCAGCGTTCTCAGGGGGGAGACCCAGTACTTC
>.|TRBJ1-2|TRBD1|14|TRBV6-5
CASSYRDRVGGYTF
TGTGCCAGCAGTTACAGAGACAGGGTCGGGGGCTACACCTTC
>.|TRBJ1-1|.|13|TRBV2
CASSEVGIAEAFF
TGTGCCAGCAGTGAAGTAGGAATCGCTGAAGCTTTCTTT
>.|TRBJ1-5|TRBD1|15|TRBV7-9
CASSPQTGSNQPQHF
TGTGCCAGCAGCCCCCAGACAGGGAGCAATCAGCCCCAGCATTTT
>.|TRBJ2-2|.|14|TRBV2
CASSEERGPGELFF
TGTGCCAGCAGTGAAGAGAGAGGGCCAGGGGAGCTGTTTTTT
>.|TRBJ2-5|.|13|TRBV19
CASSTGQRETQYF
TGTGCCAGTAGTACCGGACAGCGGGAGACCCAGTACTTC
>once|TRBJ2-4|.|15|TRBV28
CASSLPWAAKNIQYF
TGTGCCAGCAGTTTACCCTGGGCAGCCAAAAACATTCAGTACTTC
>few|TRBJ1-2|.|12|TRBV11-2
CASSFPPDGYTF
TGTGCCAGCAGCTTTCCCCCAGATGGCTACACCTTC
>.|TRBJ1-6|.|15|TRBV7-9
CASSRAASYNSPLHF
TGTGCCAGCAGCCGTGCGGCTTCCTATAATTCACCCCTCCACTTT
>.|TRBJ1-1|.|13|TRBV11-2
CASSLEHNTEAFF
TGTGCCAGCAGCTTAGAGCACAACACTGAAGCTTTCTTT
>.|TRBJ1-1|.|16|TRBV14
CASSQARVRKNTEAFF
TGTGCCAGCAGCCAAGCAAGGGTCCGAAAGAACACTGAAGCTTTCTTT
>.|TRBJ2-7|.|11|TRBV7-9
CASSSNYEQYF
TGTGCCAGCAGCTCAAACTACGAGCAGTACTTC
>.|TRBJ2-2|.|15|TRBV5-4
CASSLSSGFNGELFF
TGTGCCAGCAGCTTGTCCAGCGGGTTTAACGGGGAGCTGTTTTTT
>few|TRBJ2-4|.|16|TRBV4-2
CASSQGGSLAKNIQYF
TGTGCCAGCAGCCAAGGGGGCAGTTTAGCCAAAAACATTCAGTACTTC
>.|TRBJ2-5|TRBD2|17|TRBV7-7
CASSSRLAGDVKETQYF
TGTGCCAGCAGCTCCAGACTAGCGGGGGATGTGAAGGAGACCCAGTACTTC
>.|TRBJ2-3|.|11|TRBV20-1
CSAYFGDTQYF
TGCAGTGCTTATTTCGGAGATACGCAGTATTTT
>.|TRBJ1-1|.|13|TRBV7-9
CASSLEGRRKAFF
TGTGCCAGCAGCTTGGAAGGACGGCGAAAAGCTTTCTTT
>.|TRBJ2-5|TRBD2|13|TRBV6-1
CASSVTSRETQYF
TGTGCCAGCAGTGTGACTAGCCGCGAGACCCAGTACTTC
>.|TRBJ2-1|TRBD2|13|TRBV10-3
CAIGTSGQNEQFF
TGTGCCATCGGGACTAGCGGGCAAAATGAGCAGTTCTTC
>once|TRBJ1-1|TRBD1|15|TRBV13
CASSSAGGVRTEAFF
TGTGCCAGCAGCTCCGCAGGGGGTGTAAGGACTGAAGCTTTCTTT
>.|TRBJ2-7|.|13|TRBV5-4
CASSFITAYEQYF
TGTGCCAGCAGCTTCATAACAGCTTACGAGCAGTACTTC
>.|TRBJ1-5|.|15|TRBV6-5
CASSYGAGSNQPQHF
TGTGCCAGCAGTTACGGGGCAGGGAGCAATCAGCCCCAGCATTTT
>.|TRBJ1-6|.|12|TRBV4-2
CASSQINSPLHF
TGTGCCAGCAGCCAGATTAATTCACCCCTCCACTTT
>.|TRBJ1-3|TRBD1|15|TRBV9
CASSVQGAGGNTIYF
TGTGCCAGCAGCGTACAGGGGGCAGGTGGAAACACCATATATTTT
>.|TRBJ2-1|TRBD2|12|TRBV4-1
CASRLGGSEQFF
TGCGCCAGCAGACTGGGGGGGAGTGAGCAGTTCTTC
>.|TRBJ2-7|TRBD1|17|TRBV5-1
CASRRVTSGTGGYEQYF
TGCGCCAGCAGGCGGGTTACGTCCGGGACAGGGGGCTACGAGCAGTACTTC
>.|TRBJ2-3|TRBD2|12|TRBV5-1
CASSLGGDTQYF
TGCGCCAGCAGCCTCGGGGGGGATACGCAGTATTTT
>.|TRBJ1-1|.|16|TRBV5-1
CASSLDRTNMNTEAFF
TGCGCCAGCAGCTTGGACAGAACTAACATGAACACTGAAGCTTTCTTT
>.|TRBJ1-1|.|14|TRBV29-1
CSVLPGALNTEAFF
TGCAGCGTCCTGCCCGGGGCGTTGAACACTGAAGCTTTCTTT
>.|TRBJ2-1|TRBD2|18|TRBV4-1
CASSRGGVAGSSYNEQFF
TGCGCCAGCAGCCGGGGAGGGGTAGCGGGAAGCTCCTACAATGAGCAGTTCTTC
>.|TRBJ2-2|.|13|TRBV29-1
CSVAIQANGELFF
TGCAGCGTTGCCATACAGGCTAACGGGGAGCTGTTTTTT
>.|TRBJ1-6|.|15|TRBV2
CASSEPSSYNSPLHF
TGTGCCAGCAGTGAGCCGAGCTCCTATAATTCACCCCTCCACTTT
>.|TRBJ1-2|.|16|TRBV5-4
CASSLGAEGRIYGYTF
TGTGCCAGCAGCTTGGGGGCGGAGGGCCGCATCTATGGCTACACCTTC
>.|TRBJ2-2|.|13|TRBV18
CASSPSGTGELFF
TGTGCCAGCTCACCTTCGGGCACCGGGGAGCTGTTTTTT
>.|TRBJ1-1|.|14|TRBV11-2
CASSLVGLYTEAFF
TGTGCCAGCAGCTTAGTAGGGTTATACACTGAAGCTTTCTTT
>.|TRBJ1-5|.|12|TRBV28
CAGGRLNQPQHF
TGTGCCGGGGGACGGCTCAATCAGCCCCAGCATTTT
>few|TRBJ1-6|.|15|TRBV9
CASSVGPGEGSPLHF
TGTGCCAGCAGCGTAGGCCCGGGGGAAGGTTCACCCCTCCACTTT